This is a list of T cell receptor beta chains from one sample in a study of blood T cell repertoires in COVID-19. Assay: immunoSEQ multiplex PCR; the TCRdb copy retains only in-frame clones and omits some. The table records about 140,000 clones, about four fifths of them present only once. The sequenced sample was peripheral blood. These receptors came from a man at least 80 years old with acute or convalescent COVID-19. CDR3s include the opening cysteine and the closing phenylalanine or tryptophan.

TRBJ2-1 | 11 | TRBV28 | CASSLYQEQFF
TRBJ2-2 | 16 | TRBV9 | CASSPRGRGIDGELFF
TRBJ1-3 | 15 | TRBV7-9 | CASSLGSQTGNTIYF
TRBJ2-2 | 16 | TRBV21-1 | CASSTSGGPRCGELFF
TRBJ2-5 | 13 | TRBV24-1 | CATQTGAQETQYF
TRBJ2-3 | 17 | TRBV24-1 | CATSDSRVLAGLNTQYF
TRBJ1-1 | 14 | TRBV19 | CASKPGQHNTEAFF
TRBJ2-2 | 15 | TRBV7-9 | CASSPRRPNTGELFF
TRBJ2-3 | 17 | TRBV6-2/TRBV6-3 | CASSYSLRTSGTDTQYF
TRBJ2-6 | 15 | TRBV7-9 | CASSRAGVTANVLTF
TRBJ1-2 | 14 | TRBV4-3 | CASSQDDRAGGYTF
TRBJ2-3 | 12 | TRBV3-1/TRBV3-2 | CASSQAVDTQYF
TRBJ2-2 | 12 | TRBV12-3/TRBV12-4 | CASSLYTGELFF
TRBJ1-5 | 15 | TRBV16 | CASSQSGTGDQPQHF